These T cell receptor beta chains were read from a single sample in a study of cytomegalovirus exposure and HLA in healthy donors. Here immunoSEQ multiplex PCR was the method, and the copy in TCRdb shows in-frame clones only, minus some. This sample has 160,000 or so clones, with under 85% found just once. The sequenced sample was PBMCs. Source of these receptors: a man in his fifties or sixties in good health and CMV-seropositive. The CDR3 runs from the conserved cysteine through the conserved F or W. Each record gives: clone size, V gene, CDR3 protein. Clone size appears in some rows only: once, few, many, or a class for an expanded clone.

clone size: .; V gene: TRBV5-4; CDR3 protein: CASSLGGDRVWEKLFF
clone size: .; V gene: TRBV11-1; CDR3 protein: CASSSYRGRYTEAFF
clone size: .; V gene: TRBV5-1; CDR3 protein: CASSKGLAGAPSTDTQYF
clone size: .; V gene: TRBV5-1; CDR3 protein: CASSSTGTGISYEQYF
clone size: .; V gene: TRBV7-2; CDR3 protein: CASSPDRGNEKLFF
clone size: .; V gene: TRBV28; CDR3 protein: CASSLPKELAGVLTGELFF
clone size: .; V gene: TRBV5-6; CDR3 protein: CASSLAGDNSNEQFF
clone size: .; V gene: TRBV5-1; CDR3 protein: CASSLGQGSPSMETQYF
clone size: .; V gene: TRBV6-5; CDR3 protein: CACSPGVMNTEAFF
clone size: once; V gene: TRBV19; CDR3 protein: CASSIYARAHEQYF
clone size: .; V gene: TRBV6-8; CDR3 protein: CASSPGLAGGGHQTQYF
clone size: .; V gene: TRBV5-4; CDR3 protein: CASSLNTEAFF
clone size: .; V gene: TRBV19; CDR3 protein: CASSIGGATGTDTQYF
clone size: .; V gene: TRBV28; CDR3 protein: CASSRQRSNYGYTF
clone size: few; V gene: TRBV5-8; CDR3 protein: CASSLGRQETQYF
clone size: few; V gene: TRBV28; CDR3 protein: CATWQGGNTIYF
clone size: few; V gene: TRBV6-5; CDR3 protein: CASSYSPHRANEKLFF
clone size: .; V gene: TRBV7-3; CDR3 protein: CASSPTGGVGETQYF
clone size: .; V gene: TRBV5-6; CDR3 protein: CASSYQSNTGELFF
clone size: .; V gene: TRBV5-4; CDR3 protein: CASSLQGAAYEQYF
clone size: .; V gene: TRBV6-6; CDR3 protein: CASSYFGSESEQFF
clone size: .; V gene: TRBV5-4; CDR3 protein: CASSFGQRKDGYTF
clone size: .; V gene: TRBV5-1; CDR3 protein: CASSLQGLSSGANVLTF
clone size: .; V gene: TRBV30; CDR3 protein: CAWNQGGGNYGYTF
clone size: once; V gene: TRBV9; CDR3 protein: CASSYDGQGLNYGYTF
clone size: .; V gene: TRBV4-1; CDR3 protein: CASSYSVAGTLTDTQYF
clone size: few; V gene: TRBV7-9; CDR3 protein: CASTIVQVGTNPRFLEQYF
clone size: .; V gene: TRBV7-2; CDR3 protein: CASRRWTSGTYSYNEQFF
clone size: .; V gene: TRBV19; CDR3 protein: CASSIRGQVGGPNYGYTF
clone size: .; V gene: TRBV5-6; CDR3 protein: CASSLAGYRGTYEQYF
clone size: .; V gene: TRBV6-1; CDR3 protein: CATSPPGIQYF
clone size: once; V gene: TRBV14; CDR3 protein: CASSQDGNRGLDGELFF
clone size: .; V gene: TRBV9; CDR3 protein: CASSPGDSVYNEQFF
clone size: once; V gene: TRBV9; CDR3 protein: CASTLGGGNTGELFF
clone size: .; V gene: TRBV5-8; CDR3 protein: CASSLRGTEAFF
clone size: .; V gene: TRBV27; CDR3 protein: CASSFGISYGQYF
clone size: .; V gene: TRBV13; CDR3 protein: CASSLGMGLAGGRGQETQYF
clone size: .; V gene: TRBV19; CDR3 protein: CASTLAGVRTGELFF
clone size: .; V gene: TRBV19; CDR3 protein: CASSTGLAGAYF
clone size: .; V gene: TRBV9; CDR3 protein: CASSVSGGTEAFF
clone size: .; V gene: TRBV10-1; CDR3 protein: CASSEFRCGTGALFRSGNTIYF
clone size: once; V gene: TRBV5-1; CDR3 protein: CASSGTSYEQYF
clone size: .; V gene: TRBV7-9; CDR3 protein: CASSNARGGVETQYF
clone size: .; V gene: TRBV2; CDR3 protein: CASGGQGATEAFF
clone size: few; V gene: TRBV30; CDR3 protein: CAWSSGARTAFF